Presented here are 24 T cell receptor beta chains from one specimen sequenced in a study of T cell repertoires in cytomegalovirus infection. TCRdb used MiXCR to reprocess the reads, holding one entry per CDR3 protein. The table lists around 280,000 distinct CDR3 sequences, about 8.8% of them singletons, with over 2.5% in the top ten. Sequencing was performed on PBMCs. The receptor set was obtained from a human donor in good health (CMV status not recorded). Some clones in this sample may be carry-over from other donors' samples.

This clonotype was counted ten times or more. The rearrangement links TRBV5-1 to TRBJ2-5; D call uncertain. Germline CDR1 and CDR2: SGHRS and YFSETQ. V was cut by 1 base and J by 5 bases, with 9 bases left in between. The CDR3 runs to 13 residues. CDR3 nucleotide sequence: TGCGCCAGCAGCTTGTCCCAAGCGGAGACCCAGTACTTC. It specifies CASSLSQAETQYF.

There are many counts of this clonotype. CDR3 protein: CASSLRAVQETQYF. The DNA of the CDR3 is TGTGCCAGCAGCTTGAGGGCAGTACAAGAGACCCAGTACTTC. This chain connects TRBV5-4 to TRBJ2-5; no definite D call. Trimming took 1 base from V and 2 from J, leaving 9 bases between them. CDR1 SGHNT and CDR2 YYREEE come from the germline V gene (reference sequence). The CDR3 sequence is 14 residues long.

Ten or more counts support this clonotype. The chain combines TRBV6-5 with TRBJ1-4; no firm D call. The CDR3 covers 15 residues. The germline V and J ends were trimmed by 0 bases and 5 bases, with 10 bases remaining between them. CDR1 MNHEY and CDR2 SVGAGI come from the germline V gene. CDR3 region: CASSYSGVMNEKLFF. DNA for the CDR3: TGTGCCAGCAGTTACTCTGGGGTAATGAATGAAAAACTGTTTTTT.

This clonotype was picked up many times. This chain joins TRBV2 and TRBJ2-7; tentatively, D is TRBD1 (6 bases). This CDR3 region has 15 residues. CDR1 is SNHLY and CDR2 is FYNNEI in the germline V gene. Trimming cost V 2 bases and J 2 bases, with 13 bases left between them. This CDR3 is CASSESTGHTYEQYV. The CDR3, as DNA: TGTGCCAGCAGTGAATCGACAGGACATACCTACGAGCAGTACGTC.

This clonotype showed up just once. The junction departs from the called germline gene at one end, perhaps through a read error. This chain links TRBV14 with TRBJ1-1; TRBD1 is a possible D gene (5 bases). CDR1 is SGHDN and CDR2 is FVKESK in the germline V gene. The CDR3 is 15 residues long. The CDR3 reads CASSQDPRQNTKAFF. The CDR3 bases are TGTGCCAGCAGCCAAGATCCGAGACAGAACACTAAAGCTTTCTTT.

This clonotype was detected ten times or more. The V gene is TRBV7-2, the J gene TRBJ2-5; 13 nucleotides line up with TRBD2. Germline loops: CDR1 SGHTA, CDR2 FQGNSA. The CDR3 runs to 16 residues. Trimming cost V 3 bases and J 4 bases; bases outside gene matches: 5. The CDR3 sequence is CASSFQLAGGRETQYF. CDR3 in DNA: TGTGCCAGCAGCTTCCAACTAGCGGGGGGGCGAGAGACCCAGTACTTC.

This clonotype was seen many times. The CDR3 spells CASSYSGQGATDTQYF. The CDR3 region has the DNA TGTGCCAGCAGTTACTCCGGACAGGGGGCCACAGATACGCAGTATTTT. The gene calls are TRBV6-5 and TRBJ2-3, with 11 bases aligning to TRBD1. This CDR3 has 16 amino acids. V lost 0 bases and J lost 2; bases outside the gene matches: 1. CDR1 MNHEY and CDR2 SVGAGI come from the germline V gene.

The chain uses TRBV7-9 and TRBJ2-7; D is uncertain. V was cut by 5 bases and J by 2 bases, with 16 bases left in between. CDR1 is SEHNR and CDR2 is FQNEAQ in the germline V gene (reference sequence). This CDR3 region has 15 residues. CDR3 sequence: CASSPKGRRPYEQYF. CDR3 sequence (DNA): TGTGCCAGCAGCCCAAAGGGTCGCAGGCCCTACGAGCAGTACTTC.

This clonotype was detected ten times or more. The gene calls are TRBV12-3 or TRBV12-4 and TRBJ2-2; D unresolved. The ends were cut back, 6 bases at V and 7 bases at J, with 24 bases in the middle. The CDR3 extends over 17 amino acids. The CDR3 is CASRGYGLEVKIGELFF. The CDR3 DNA sequence: TGTGCCAGCAGGGGCTATGGGCTAGAGGTTAAGATCGGGGAGCTGTTTTTT.

This clonotype was observed a handful of times. This may be a read error, as it is one base from a much larger clone. The chain joins TRBV4-1 to TRBJ1-1; D is unclear. Germline V gene lookup returns CDR1 MGHRA and CDR2 YSYEKL. The CDR3 is 16 residues long. The CDR3 here is CANSQDPEWVETEAFF. The DNA of the CDR3 is TGCGCCAACAGCCAAGATCCCGAGTGGGTTGAGACTGAAGCTTTCTTT.

The rearrangement uses TRBV28 and TRBJ1-2; 7 bases map to TRBD1. The CDR3 totals 14 residues. Germline V gene data show CDR1 as MDHEN and CDR2 as SYDVKM. After removal of 5 bases from V and 4 bases from J, the junction contained 7 bases not matched to a gene. The CDR3 protein is CASSEGAGGYGYTF. CDR3 bases: TGTGCCAGCAGTGAGGGGGCTGGTGGCTATGGCTACACCTTC.

This clonotype was observed at least ten times. This chain connects TRBV6-5 to TRBJ2-4, with D unclear. Germline assignment: CDR1 MNHEY and CDR2 SVGAGI. The CDR3 spans 11 residues. V lost 0 bases and J 7 bases, leaving 1 base between the germline ends. The CDR3 spells CASSYSNIQYF. CDR3 nucleotide sequence: TGTGCCAGCAGTTACTCGAACATTCAGTACTTC.

This clonotype was seen ten or more times. The chain is built from TRBV2 and TRBJ2-5; unclear D gene. The CDR3 runs to 15 residues. Per germline, CDR1 SNHLY and CDR2 FYNNEI. Trimming removed 0 bases from V and 4 bases from J, with 12 bases in between. Here the CDR3 DNA reads TGTGCCAGCAGTGAAGCCCCGGCCCCAGGAGAGACCCAGTACTTC. This encodes CASSEAPAPGETQYF.

This clonotype was detected a few times. The chain employs TRBV27 and TRBJ2-2; TRBD2 agrees at 9 bases. The V segment lost 7 bases and the J segment 4 bases; nucleotides outside the gene matches: 10. Germline V CDR1 and CDR2: MNHEY, SMNVEV (reference sequence). This CDR3 has 16 residues. The CDR3 DNA sequence: TGTGCCAGCACCTGGGCTAGCGGGGTGGCCACCGGGGAGCTGTTTTTT. It specifies CASTWASGVATGELFF.

In its sample, this clonotype was seen many times. A junction boundary mismatches the germline segment, possibly from a read error. CDR3 bases: TGTGCTAGCAGCTCCCTCTTCGGGAGGGAAGAGACCCAGTACTTC. Translating it yields CASSSLFGREETQYF. This rearrangement joins TRBV7-7 to TRBJ2-5, with TRBD2 identical over 8 bases. The CDR3 runs 15 residues. In germline, CDR1 is SSHAT, CDR2 FNYEAQ (reference sequence).

This clonotype was observed at least ten times. The chain joins TRBV5-5 to TRBJ1-6, with D possibly TRBD1 on 5 matching bases. V dropped 4 bases and J dropped 11 bases, with 19 bases sitting between them. Germline lookup yields CDR1 SGHKS and CDR2 YYEKEE (reference sequence). The CDR3 has 15 residues. CDR3 coding DNA: TGTGCCAGCAGCGACCGGGACTGGTCTAGGGCACCCCTCCACTTT. Protein: CASSDRDWSRAPLHF.

This clonotype was observed a few times. The V and J genes are TRBV20-1 and TRBJ1-1; D may be TRBD1 (6 bases). Trimming removed 4 bases at V and 7 bases at J, with 19 bases between. Germline V gene lookup returns CDR1 DFQATT and CDR2 SNEGSKA (reference sequence). The CDR3 has 14 residues. The CDR3 DNA sequence: TGCAGTGCTAAACGTCGGGGGGCGAGAAGTGAAGCTTTCTTT. Amino acids: CSAKRRGARSEAFF.

In its sample, this clonotype was seen a few times. The rearrangement links TRBV28 to TRBJ2-1, with 11 nucleotides matching TRBD1. Trimming at V came to 1 base and at J to 7 bases, leaving 3 bases not matched to a gene. Germline CDR1 and CDR2: MDHEN and SYDVKM. CDR3 length equals 15 residues. CDR3 sequence (DNA): TGTGCCAGCAGTTTATCTGGACAGGGGGCGAATGAGCAGTTCTTC. Translating it yields CASSLSGQGANEQFF.

This clonotype was seen more than once but under ten times. The V and J genes are TRBV2 and TRBJ2-2; D remains ambiguous. V was cut by 5 bases and J by 0 bases, with 7 bases left in between. Germline CDR1 and CDR2: SNHLY and FYNNEI. The CDR3 totals 14 residues. The CDR3 reads CASSNTPNTGELFF. CDR3 bases: TGTGCCAGCAGTAACACCCCGAACACCGGGGAGCTGTTTTTT. The whole variable domain, remainder taken from reference TRBV2 and TRBJ2-2, is EPEVTQTPSHQVTQMGQEVILRCVPISNHLYFYWYRQILGQKVEFLVSFYNNEISEKSEIFDDQFSVERPDGSNFTLKIRSTKLEDSAMYFCASSNTPNTGELFFGEGSRLTVL.

This clonotype was seen ten or more times. The chain links TRBV6-2 or TRBV6-3 to TRBJ1-1; TRBD1 might be the D (5 bases). CDR1 is MNHEY and CDR2 is SVGEGT in the germline V gene. The CDR3 extends over 11 amino acids. V was trimmed by 8 bases and J by 11 bases, leaving 15 bases between them. CDR3 coding DNA: TGTGCCAGCGGGGGGTTTTCGTGGGCTTTCTTT. Its translation is CASGGFSWAFF.

This clonotype was counted ten times or more. The chain combines TRBV14 with TRBJ2-1; D gene unclear. Trimming removed 5 bases from V and 5 bases from J, with 22 bases in between. The CDR3 is 17 residues long. CDR1 and CDR2 (germline): SGHDN, FVKESK. CDR3: CASSANPGPPGDNEQFF. The CDR3 DNA sequence: TGTGCCAGCAGCGCCAACCCCGGACCCCCCGGCGACAATGAGCAGTTCTTC.

This clonotype came up many times. The chain employs TRBV28 and TRBJ2-5; TRBD2 agrees at 16 bases. The germline CDR1 and CDR2 sequences are MDHEN and SYDVKM. The CDR3 has 19 residues. V gave up 4 bases and J gave up 4 bases; unmatched junction bases: 12. The CDR3 region is CASSSIPGLAGGRPETQYF. In nucleotides, the CDR3 is TGTGCCAGCAGTTCTATCCCGGGACTAGCGGGGGGGCGTCCAGAGACCCAGTACTTC.

This clonotype has more than one count but fewer than ten. This rearrangement joins TRBV20-1 to TRBJ2-5, with 7 bases lining up with TRBD1. The CDR3 has 13 amino acids. CDR1 is DFQATT and CDR2 is SNEGSKA in the germline V gene (reference sequence). The J segment lost 5 bases and the V segment lost 0 bases, leaving 3 bases of the junction unmatched. The chain's CDR3 is CSAREAGGETQYF. The CDR3, as DNA: TGCAGTGCTAGAGAGGCAGGGGGTGAGACCCAGTACTTC.

Many counts were recorded for this clonotype. The chain carries TRBV3-1 and TRBJ2-7; D is unclear. Trimming removed 8 bases from V and 1 base from J, with 9 bases in between. The germline CDR1 and CDR2 sequences are LGHDT and YNNKEL (reference sequence). CDR3 length: 12 amino acids. CDR3 bases: TGTGCCAGCTCGGTTTATTCCTACGAGCAGTACTTC. It encodes CASSVYSYEQYF.